This T cell receptor beta chain was recovered during a study of spatial heterogeneity in lung cancer. Whole-study context: Alpha-chain sequences were consistently detected less often than beta-chain sequences. Whole-study results and caveats: Expanded tumor TCRs that were ubiquitous appeared in blood more at resection than follow-up.

This CDR3 is 18 amino acids long. Germline trimming cut 0 bases from V and 0 bases from J; bases unmatched to any gene: 5. Germline V gene lookup returns CDR1 SGHRS and CDR2 YFSETQ. Sample time point: sample taken at primary tumor resection. TCRs were sequenced from unsorted whole RNA of tumor, nontumor lung or PBMC. TCRdb re-derived calls from the 5' RACE reads in MiXCR, one entry per CDR3 protein. The sample includes approximately 82,000 distinct CDR3 sequences, roughly 13% of them seen just once. Regarding this clonotype: Antigen: not known.

Sequenced here: PBMCs, sampled at surgery. J is TRBJ2-2 and V is TRBV5-1; 10 nucleotides match TRBD2. The receptor comes from a male donor with early-stage non-small cell lung cancer. CDR3 nucleotides: TGCGCCAGCAGCTTGGGGGCTAGCGGGGGACCGAACACCGGGGAGCTGTTTTTT. It encodes CASSLGASGGPNTGELFF.